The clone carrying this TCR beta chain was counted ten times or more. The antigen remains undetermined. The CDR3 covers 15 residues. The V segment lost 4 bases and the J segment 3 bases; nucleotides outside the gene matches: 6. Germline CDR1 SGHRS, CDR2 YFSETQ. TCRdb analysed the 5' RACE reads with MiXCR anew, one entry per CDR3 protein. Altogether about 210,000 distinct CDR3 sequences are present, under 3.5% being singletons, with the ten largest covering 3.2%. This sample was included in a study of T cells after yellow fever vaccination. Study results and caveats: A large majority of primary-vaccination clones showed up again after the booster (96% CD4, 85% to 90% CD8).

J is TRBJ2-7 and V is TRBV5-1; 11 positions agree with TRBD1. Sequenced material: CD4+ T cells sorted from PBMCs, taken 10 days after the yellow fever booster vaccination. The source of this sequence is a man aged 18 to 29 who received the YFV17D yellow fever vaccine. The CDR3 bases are TGCGCCAGCAGCCCGGACAGGGGGCTTAGCTACGAGCAGTACTTC. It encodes CASSPDRGLSYEQYF.